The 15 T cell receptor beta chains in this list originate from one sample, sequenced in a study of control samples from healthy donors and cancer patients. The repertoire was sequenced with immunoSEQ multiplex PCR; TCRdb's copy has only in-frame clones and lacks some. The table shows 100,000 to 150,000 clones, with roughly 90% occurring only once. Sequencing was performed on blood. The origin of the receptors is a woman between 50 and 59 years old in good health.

The CDR3 DNA reads as TGTGCCAGCGGGGGTTGGTCCTCCTACGAGCAGTACTTC. Translating it yields CASGGWSSYEQYF. This sequence joins TRBV11-2 and TRBJ2-7; D is perhaps TRBD1 or TRBD2 (5 bases each). V was cut by 8 bases and J by 0 bases, with 11 bases left in between. CDR3 length: 13 residues. Germline V gene data show CDR1 as SGHAT and CDR2 as FQNNGV.

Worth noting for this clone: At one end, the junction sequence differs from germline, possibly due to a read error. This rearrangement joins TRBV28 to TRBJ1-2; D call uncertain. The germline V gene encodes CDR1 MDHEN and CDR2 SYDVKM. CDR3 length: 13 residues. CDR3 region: CASSYSRPYGCTF. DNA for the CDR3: TGTGCCAGCAGTTACAGTAGACCATATGGCTGCACCTTC.

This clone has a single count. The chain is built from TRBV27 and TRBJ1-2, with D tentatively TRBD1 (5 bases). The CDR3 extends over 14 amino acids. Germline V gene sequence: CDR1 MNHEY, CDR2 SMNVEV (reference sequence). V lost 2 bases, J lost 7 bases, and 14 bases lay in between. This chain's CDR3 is CASSLVNTGSGYTF. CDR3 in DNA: TGTGCCAGCAGTTTAGTAAACACAGGATCTGGCTACACCTTC.

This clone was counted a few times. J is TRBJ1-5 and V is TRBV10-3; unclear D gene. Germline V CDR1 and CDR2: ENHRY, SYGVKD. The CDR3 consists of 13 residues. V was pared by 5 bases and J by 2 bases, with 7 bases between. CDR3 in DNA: TGTGCCATCAGTCCCAATCGCAATCAGCCCCAGCATTTT. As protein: CAISPNRNQPQHF.

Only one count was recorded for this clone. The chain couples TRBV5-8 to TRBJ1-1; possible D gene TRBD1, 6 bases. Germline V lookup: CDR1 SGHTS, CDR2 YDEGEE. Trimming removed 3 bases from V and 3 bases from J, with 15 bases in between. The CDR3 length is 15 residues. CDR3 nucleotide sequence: TGTGCCAGCAGCTGGGGCACAGGGAGGTACACTGAAGCTTTCTTT. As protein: CASSWGTGRYTEAFF.

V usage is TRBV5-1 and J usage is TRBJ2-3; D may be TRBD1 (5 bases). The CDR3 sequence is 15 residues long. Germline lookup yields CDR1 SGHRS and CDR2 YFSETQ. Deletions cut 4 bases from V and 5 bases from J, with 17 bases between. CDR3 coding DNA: TGCGCCAGCAGCCCTGAGCCAGGGCAAGGAGATACGCAGTATTTT. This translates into CASSPEPGQGDTQYF.

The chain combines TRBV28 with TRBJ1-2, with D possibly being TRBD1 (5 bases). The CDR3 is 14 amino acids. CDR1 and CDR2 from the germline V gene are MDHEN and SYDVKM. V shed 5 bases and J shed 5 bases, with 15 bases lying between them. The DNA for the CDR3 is TGTGCCAGCAGTCAACCGGGACTGATTTATGGCTACACCTTC. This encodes CASSQPGLIYGYTF.

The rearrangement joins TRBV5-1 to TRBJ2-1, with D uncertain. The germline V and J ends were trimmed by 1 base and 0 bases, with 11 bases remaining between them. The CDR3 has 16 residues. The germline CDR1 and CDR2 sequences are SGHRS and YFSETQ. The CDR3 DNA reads TGCGCCAGCAGCTTGCAGGCCAGGAGCTCCTACAATGAGCAGTTCTTC. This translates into CASSLQARSSYNEQFF.

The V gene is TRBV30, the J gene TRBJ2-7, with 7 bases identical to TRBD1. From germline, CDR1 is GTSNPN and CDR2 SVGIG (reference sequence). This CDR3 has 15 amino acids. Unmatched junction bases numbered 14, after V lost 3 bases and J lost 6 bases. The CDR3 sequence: CAWSLPRQGRGEQYF. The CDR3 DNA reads TGTGCCTGGAGCCTCCCTAGACAGGGCAGGGGCGAGCAGTACTTC.

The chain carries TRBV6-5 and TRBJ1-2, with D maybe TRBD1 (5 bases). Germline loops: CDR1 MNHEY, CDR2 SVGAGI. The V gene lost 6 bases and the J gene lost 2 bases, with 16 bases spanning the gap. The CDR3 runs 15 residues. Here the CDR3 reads CASSERQRDNYGYTF. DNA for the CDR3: TGTGCCAGCAGCGAGAGACAGAGGGACAACTATGGCTACACCTTC.

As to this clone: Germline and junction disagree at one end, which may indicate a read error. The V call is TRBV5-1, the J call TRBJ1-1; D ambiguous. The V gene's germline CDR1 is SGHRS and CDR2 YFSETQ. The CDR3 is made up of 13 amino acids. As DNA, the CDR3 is TGCGCCAGCAGTTTGGGTCGGCTGGAGAGCGCTTTCTTT. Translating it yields CASSLGRLESAFF. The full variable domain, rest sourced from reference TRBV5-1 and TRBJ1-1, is KAGVTQTPRYLIKTRGQQVTLSCSPISGHRSVSWYQQTPGQGLQFLFEYFSETQRNKGNFPGRFSGRQFSNSRSEMNVSTLELGDSALYLCASSLGRLESAFFGQGTRLTVV.

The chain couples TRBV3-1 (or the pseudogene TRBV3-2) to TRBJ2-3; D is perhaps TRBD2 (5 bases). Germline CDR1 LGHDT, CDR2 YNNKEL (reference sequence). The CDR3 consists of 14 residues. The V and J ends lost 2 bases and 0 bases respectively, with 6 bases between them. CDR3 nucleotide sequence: TGTGCCAGCAGCCAAAGGACTAGCACAGATACGCAGTATTTT. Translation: CASSQRTSTDTQYF.

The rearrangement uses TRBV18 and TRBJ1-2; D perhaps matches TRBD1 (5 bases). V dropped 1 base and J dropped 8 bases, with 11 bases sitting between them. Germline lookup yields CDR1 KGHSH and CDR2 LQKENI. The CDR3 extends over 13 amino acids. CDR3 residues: CASSPLPGVGYTF. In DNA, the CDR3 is TGTGCCAGCTCACCACTACCGGGGGTCGGCTACACCTTC.

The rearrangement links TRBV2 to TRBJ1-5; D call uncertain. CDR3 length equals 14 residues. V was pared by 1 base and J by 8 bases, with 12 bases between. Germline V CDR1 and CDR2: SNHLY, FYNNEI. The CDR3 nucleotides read TGTGCCAGCAGTGAAGAAACCGCCTTTGAGCCCCAGCATTTT. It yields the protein CASSEETAFEPQHF.

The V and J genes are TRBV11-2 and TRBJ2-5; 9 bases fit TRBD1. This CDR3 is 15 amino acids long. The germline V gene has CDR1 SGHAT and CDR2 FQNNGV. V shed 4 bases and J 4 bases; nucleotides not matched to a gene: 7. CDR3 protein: CASSSSGQGRETQYF. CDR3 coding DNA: TGTGCCAGCAGCTCCTCGGGACAGGGAAGAGAGACCCAGTACTTC.